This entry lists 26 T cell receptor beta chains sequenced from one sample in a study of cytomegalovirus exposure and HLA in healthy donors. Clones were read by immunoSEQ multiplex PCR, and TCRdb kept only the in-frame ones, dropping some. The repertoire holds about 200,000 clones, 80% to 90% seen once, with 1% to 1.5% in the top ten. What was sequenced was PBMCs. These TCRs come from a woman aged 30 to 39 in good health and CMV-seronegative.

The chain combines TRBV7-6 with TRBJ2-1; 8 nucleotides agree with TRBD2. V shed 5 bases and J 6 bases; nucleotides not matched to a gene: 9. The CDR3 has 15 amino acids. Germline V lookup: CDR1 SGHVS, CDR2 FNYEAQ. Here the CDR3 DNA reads TGTGCCAGCAGCCCACCGGTAGCGGGGATCAATGAGCAGTTCTTC. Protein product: CASSPPVAGINEQFF.

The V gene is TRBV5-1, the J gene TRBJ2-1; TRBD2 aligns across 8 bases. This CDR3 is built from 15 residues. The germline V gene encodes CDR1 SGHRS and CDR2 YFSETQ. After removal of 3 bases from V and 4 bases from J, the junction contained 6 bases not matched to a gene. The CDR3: CASSYSGGAYNEQFF. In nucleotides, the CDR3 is TGCGCCAGCAGCTACAGCGGGGGAGCGTACAATGAGCAGTTCTTC.

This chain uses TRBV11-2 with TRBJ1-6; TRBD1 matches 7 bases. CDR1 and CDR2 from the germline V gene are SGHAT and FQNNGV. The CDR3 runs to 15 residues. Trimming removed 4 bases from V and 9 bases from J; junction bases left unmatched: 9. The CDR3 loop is CASSSTNNRGSPLHF. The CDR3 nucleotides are TGTGCCAGCAGCTCTACTAACAACAGGGGTTCACCCCTCCACTTT.

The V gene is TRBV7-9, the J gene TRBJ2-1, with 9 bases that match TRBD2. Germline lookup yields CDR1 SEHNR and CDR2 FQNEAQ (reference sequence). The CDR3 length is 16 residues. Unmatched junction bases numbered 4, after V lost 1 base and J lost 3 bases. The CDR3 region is CASSLVSGGIYNEQFF. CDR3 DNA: TGTGCCAGCAGCTTAGTTAGCGGGGGAATCTACAATGAGCAGTTCTTC.

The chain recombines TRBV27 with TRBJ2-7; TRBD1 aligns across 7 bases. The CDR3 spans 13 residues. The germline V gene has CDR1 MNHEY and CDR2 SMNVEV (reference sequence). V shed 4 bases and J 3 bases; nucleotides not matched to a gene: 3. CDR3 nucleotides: TGTGCCAGCAGTTCCGGGACAGACTACGAGCAGTACTTC. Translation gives CASSSGTDYEQYF.

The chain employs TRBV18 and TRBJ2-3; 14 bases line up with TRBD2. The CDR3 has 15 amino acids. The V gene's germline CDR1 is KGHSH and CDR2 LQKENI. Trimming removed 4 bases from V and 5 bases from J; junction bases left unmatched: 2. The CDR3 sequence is CASSQGTSGGDTQYF. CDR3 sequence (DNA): TGTGCCAGCTCACAGGGGACTAGCGGGGGAGATACGCAGTATTTT.

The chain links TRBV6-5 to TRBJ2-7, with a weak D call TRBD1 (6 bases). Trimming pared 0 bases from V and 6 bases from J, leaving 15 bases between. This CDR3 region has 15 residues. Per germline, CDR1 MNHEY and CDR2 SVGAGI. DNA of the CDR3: TGTGCCAGCAGTTACTCGACTGGGGGCGGCTCCGAGCAGTACTTC. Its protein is CASSYSTGGGSEQYF.

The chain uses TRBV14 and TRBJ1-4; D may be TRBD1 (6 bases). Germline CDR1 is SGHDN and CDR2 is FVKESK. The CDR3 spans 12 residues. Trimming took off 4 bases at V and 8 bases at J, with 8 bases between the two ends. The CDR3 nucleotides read TGTGCCAGCAGCCCCGGGACAGAAAAACTGTTTTTT. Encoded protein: CASSPGTEKLFF.

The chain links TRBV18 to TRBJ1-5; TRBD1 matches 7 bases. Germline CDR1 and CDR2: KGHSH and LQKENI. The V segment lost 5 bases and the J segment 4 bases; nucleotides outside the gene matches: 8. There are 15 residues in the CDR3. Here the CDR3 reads CASSTATGRNQPQHF. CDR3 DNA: TGTGCCAGCTCAACCGCGACAGGGCGTAATCAGCCCCAGCATTTT.

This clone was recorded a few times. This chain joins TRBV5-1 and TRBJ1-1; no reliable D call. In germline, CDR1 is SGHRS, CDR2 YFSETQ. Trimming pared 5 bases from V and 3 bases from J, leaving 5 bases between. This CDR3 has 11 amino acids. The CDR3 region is CASRRDTEAFF. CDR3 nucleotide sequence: TGCGCCAGCAGACGGGACACTGAAGCTTTCTTT.

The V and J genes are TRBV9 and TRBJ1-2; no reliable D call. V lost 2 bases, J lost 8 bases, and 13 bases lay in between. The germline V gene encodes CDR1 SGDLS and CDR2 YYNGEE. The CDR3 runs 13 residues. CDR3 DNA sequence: TGTGCCAGCAGCGTGGGAGGGCGAGACGGCTACACCTTC. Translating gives CASSVGGRDGYTF.

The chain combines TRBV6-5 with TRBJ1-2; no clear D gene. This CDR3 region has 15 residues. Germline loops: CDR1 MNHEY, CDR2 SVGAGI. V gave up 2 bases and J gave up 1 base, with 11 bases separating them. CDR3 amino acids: CASSYDTVGNYGYTF. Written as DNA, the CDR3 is TGTGCCAGCAGTTACGACACGGTCGGTAACTATGGCTACACCTTC.

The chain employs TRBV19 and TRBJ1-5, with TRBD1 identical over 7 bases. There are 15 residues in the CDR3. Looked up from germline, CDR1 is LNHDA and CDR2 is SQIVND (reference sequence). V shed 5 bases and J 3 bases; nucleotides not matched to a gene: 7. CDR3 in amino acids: CASSPWDSPNQPQHF. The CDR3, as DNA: TGTGCCAGTAGTCCCTGGGACAGTCCCAATCAGCCCCAGCATTTT. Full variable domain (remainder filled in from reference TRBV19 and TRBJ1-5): DGGITQSPKYLFRKEGQNVTLSCEQNLNHDAMYWYRQDPGQGLRLIYYSQIVNDFQKGDIAEGYSVSREKKESFPLTVTSAQKNPTAFYLCASSPWDSPNQPQHFGDGTRLSIL.

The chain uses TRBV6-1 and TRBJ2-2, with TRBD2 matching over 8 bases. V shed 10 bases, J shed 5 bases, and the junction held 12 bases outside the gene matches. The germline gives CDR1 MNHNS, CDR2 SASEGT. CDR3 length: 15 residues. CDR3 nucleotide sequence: TGTGCCATCGAAATAGGACTAGCTGGGACCGGGGAGCTGTTTTTT. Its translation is CAIEIGLAGTGELFF.

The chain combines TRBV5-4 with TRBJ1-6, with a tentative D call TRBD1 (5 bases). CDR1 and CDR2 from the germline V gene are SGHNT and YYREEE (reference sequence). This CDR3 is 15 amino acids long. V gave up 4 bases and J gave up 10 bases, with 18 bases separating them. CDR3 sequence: CASSPNQGIGSPLHF. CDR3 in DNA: TGTGCCAGCAGCCCAAATCAGGGAATCGGCTCACCCCTCCACTTT.

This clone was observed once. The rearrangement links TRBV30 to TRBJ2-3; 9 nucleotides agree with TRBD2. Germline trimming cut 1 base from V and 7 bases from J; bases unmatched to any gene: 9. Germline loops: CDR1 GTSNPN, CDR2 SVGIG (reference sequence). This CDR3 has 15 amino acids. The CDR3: CAWSGSAGGPNTQYF. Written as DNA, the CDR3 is TGTGCCTGGAGTGGATCCGCGGGAGGGCCAAATACGCAGTATTTT. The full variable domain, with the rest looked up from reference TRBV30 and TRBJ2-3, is SQTIHQWPATLVQPVGSPLSLECTVEGTSNPNLYWYRQAAGRGLQLLFYSVGIGQISSEVPQNLSASRPQDRQFILSSKKLLLSDSGFYLCAWSGSAGGPNTQYFGPGTRLTVL.

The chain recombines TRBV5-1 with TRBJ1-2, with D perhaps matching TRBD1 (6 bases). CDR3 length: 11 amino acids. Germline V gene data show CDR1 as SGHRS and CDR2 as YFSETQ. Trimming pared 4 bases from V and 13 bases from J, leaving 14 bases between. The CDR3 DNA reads TGCGCCAGCAGCGAAACAGGGATTGTCACCTTC. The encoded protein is CASSETGIVTF. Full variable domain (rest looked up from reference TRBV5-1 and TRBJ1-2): KAGVTQTPRYLIKTRGQQVTLSCSPISGHRSVSWYQQTPGQGLQFLFEYFSETQRNKGNFPGRFSGRQFSNSRSEMNVSTLELGDSALYLCASSETGIVTFGSGTRLTVV.

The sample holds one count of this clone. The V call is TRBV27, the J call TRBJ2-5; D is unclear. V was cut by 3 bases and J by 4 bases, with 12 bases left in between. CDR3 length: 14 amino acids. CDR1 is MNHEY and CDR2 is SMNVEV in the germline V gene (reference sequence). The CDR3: CASSFYSRRETQYF. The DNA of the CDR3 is TGTGCCAGCAGTTTCTACAGCCGGCGAGAGACCCAGTACTTC.

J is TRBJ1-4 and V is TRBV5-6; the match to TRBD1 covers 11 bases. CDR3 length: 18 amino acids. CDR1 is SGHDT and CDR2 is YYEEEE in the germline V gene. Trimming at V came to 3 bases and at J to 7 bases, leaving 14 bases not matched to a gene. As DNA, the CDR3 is TGTGCCAGCAGCTACTTGGAAGGACAGGGGGCTCGGAGTGAAAAACTGTTTTTT. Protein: CASSYLEGQGARSEKLFF.

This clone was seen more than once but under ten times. CDR3 residues: CASSYRSNSPLHF. CDR3 bases: TGTGCCAGCAGTTACCGGAGTAATTCACCCCTCCACTTT. V is TRBV6-5 and J is TRBJ1-6; unclear D gene. Trimming cost V 2 bases and J 6 bases, with 5 bases left between them. This CDR3 region has 13 residues. The germline CDR1 and CDR2 sequences are MNHEY and SVGAGI.

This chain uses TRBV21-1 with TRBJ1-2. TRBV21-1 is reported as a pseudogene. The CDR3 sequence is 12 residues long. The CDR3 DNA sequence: TGTGCCAGCAGACGGGTCCCGGGTGGCTACACCTTC. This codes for CASRRVPGGYTF.

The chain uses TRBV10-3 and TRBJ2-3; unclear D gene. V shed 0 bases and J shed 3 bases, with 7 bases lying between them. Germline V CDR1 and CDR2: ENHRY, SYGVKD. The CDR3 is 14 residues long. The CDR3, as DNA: TGTGCCATCAGTGAGTCCGAGGTTACAGATACGCAGTATTTT. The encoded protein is CAISESEVTDTQYF.

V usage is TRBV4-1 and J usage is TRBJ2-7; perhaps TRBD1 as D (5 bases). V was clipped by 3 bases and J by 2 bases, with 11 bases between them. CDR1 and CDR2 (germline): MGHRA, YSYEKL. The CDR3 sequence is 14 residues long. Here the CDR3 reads CASSHDRPTYEQYF. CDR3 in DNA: TGCGCCAGCAGCCATGACAGACCAACCTACGAGCAGTACTTC.

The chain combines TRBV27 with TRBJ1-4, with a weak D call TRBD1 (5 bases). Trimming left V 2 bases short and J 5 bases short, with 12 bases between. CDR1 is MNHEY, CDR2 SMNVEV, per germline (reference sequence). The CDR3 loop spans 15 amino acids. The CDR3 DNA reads TGTGCCAGCAGTTTAATGCAGGGATGGAATGAAAAACTGTTTTTT. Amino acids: CASSLMQGWNEKLFF.

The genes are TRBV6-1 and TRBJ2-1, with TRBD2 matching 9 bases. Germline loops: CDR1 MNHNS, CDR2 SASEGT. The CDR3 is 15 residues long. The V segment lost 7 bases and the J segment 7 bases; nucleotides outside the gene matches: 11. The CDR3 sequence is CASNPSGIPGNEQFF. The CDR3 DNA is TGTGCCAGCAATCCTAGCGGGATTCCGGGGAATGAGCAGTTCTTC.

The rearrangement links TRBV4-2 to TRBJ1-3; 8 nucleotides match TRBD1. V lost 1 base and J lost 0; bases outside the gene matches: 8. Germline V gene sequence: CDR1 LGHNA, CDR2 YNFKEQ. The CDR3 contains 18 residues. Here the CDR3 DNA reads TGTGCCAGCAGCCAAGGATTGGCAGGGGGCCTCTCTGGAAACACCATATATTTT. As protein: CASSQGLAGGLSGNTIYF.